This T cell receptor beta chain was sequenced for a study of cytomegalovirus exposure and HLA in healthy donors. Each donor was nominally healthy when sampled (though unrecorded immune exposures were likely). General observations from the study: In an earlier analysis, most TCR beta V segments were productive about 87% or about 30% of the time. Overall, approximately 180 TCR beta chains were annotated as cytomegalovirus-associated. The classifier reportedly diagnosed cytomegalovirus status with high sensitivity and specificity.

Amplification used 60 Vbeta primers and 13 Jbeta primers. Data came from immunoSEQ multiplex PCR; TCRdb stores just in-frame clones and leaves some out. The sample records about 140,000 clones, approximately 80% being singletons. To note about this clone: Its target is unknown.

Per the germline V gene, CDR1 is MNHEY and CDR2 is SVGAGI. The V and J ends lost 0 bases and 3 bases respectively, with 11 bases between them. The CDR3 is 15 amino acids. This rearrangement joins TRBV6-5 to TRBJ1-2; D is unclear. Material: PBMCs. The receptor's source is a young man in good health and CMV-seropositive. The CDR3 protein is CASSYSQATYYGYTF. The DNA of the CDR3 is TGTGCCAGCAGTTACTCCCAGGCTACATACTATGGCTACACCTTC.